This T cell receptor (beta chain) was sequenced in a study of identical twins. The table lists this clonotype with a few counts. Its target is unknown. Using its own MiXCR run on the 5' RACE reads, TCRdb lists one record per CDR3 protein. This table holds more than 400,000 distinct CDR3 sequences, nearly 15% found once. V was shortened by 5 bases and J by 14 bases, with 15 bases between the two germline ends. Germline V CDR1 and CDR2: WNHNN, SYGVQD (reference sequence). CDR3 length: 12 residues. Whole-study findings and limits: Sequences that were out-of-frame, alpha and twin-shared displayed an excess of low generation probability.

This same sample was also taken into another study, of yellow fever vaccine responses in identical twins.

The TCR originated in a woman under 30 in good health. The sequenced sample consisted of CD4+ T cells sorted from blood. The chain joins TRBV10-1 to TRBJ1-4; D unresolved. CDR3 loop: CASSPGPPGLFF. CDR3 nucleotides: TGCGCCAGCAGTCCCGGACCGCCTGGGCTGTTTTTT.